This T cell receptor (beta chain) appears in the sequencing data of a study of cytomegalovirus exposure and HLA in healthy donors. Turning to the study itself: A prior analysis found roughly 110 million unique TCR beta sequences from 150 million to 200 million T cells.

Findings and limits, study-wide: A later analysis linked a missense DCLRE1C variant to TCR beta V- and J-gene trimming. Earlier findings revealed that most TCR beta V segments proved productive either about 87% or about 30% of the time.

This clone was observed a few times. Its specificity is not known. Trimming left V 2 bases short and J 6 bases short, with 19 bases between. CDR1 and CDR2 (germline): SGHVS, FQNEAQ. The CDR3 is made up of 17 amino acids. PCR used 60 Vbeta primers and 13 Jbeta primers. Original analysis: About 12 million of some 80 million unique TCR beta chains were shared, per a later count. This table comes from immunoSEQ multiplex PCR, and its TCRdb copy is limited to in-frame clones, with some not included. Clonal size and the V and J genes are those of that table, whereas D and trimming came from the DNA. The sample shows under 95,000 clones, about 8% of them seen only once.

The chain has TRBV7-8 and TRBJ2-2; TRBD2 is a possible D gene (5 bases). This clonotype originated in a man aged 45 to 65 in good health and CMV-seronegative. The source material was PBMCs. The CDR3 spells CASSLISWELGSGELFF. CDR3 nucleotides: TGTGCCAGCAGCTTAATTTCATGGGAGCTCGGGTCCGGGGAGCTGTTTTTT.